This record looks at one TCR beta chain sequence and its context. This clone was counted a single time. Its specific antigen is unknown. Qualities for individual bases were not recorded, and no much larger clone is one base off. The Quick-DNA Microprep Kit was used to extract genomic DNA from the sorted cells. TCRbeta DNA was amplified with the immunoSEQ hsTCRbeta kit following the manufacturer's protocol. TCRbeta libraries were sequenced on an Illumina MiSeq instrument. Per the authors' processing: Following removal of out-of-frame sequences, 2 million to 2.5 million distinct TCRbeta sequences were retained, with an average of around 70,000 per individual. Each individual was scored by the count of 150 to 200 previously reported CMV-associated TCRbeta sequences and the total productive distinct TCRbeta count. A beta-binomial model was reimplemented in Python, and scikit-learn random forests with default parameters were trained on US cohort data. Classifier performance on the Belgian cohort was reported as the median AUC with percentile confidence intervals calculated over 10,000 bootstrap iterations. Sourced from immuneACCESS, this table was stored by TCRdb with only in-frame sequences that have V and J called. A share of the clones is absent; for the studies checked, an unresolved V gene accounts for under half, and the remainder has no known explanation. D and trimming come from the DNA, and the V and J calls and clone size come from that table. In this sample the table shows 75,000 to 90,000 clones, approximately 84% of which occur a single time. Less than 0.85% of the sample lies in the top ten.

Trimming accounts for 4 bases at V and 5 bases at J, while the number of junction bases matched to no gene is 8. The CDR3 sequence holds 15 residues, the cysteine and phenylalanine included. The entry retains the CDR3 DNA only, 45 bases that are in frame from base 1. CDR1 and CDR2, per the germline V gene, are SGHDT and YYEEEE. This entry belongs to a study of memory CD4+ T cells and cytomegalovirus serostatus (dated by TCRdb to the late 2010s). About the full investigation: The cohort comprised roughly 35 healthy Belgian adults, 9 CMV seropositive and 24 CMV seronegative. CD4+ memory TCRbeta repertoires of a Belgian cohort with known cytomegalovirus serostatus were sequenced in order to replicate a published TCR-based CMV serostatus classifier.

The paper as a whole reports these results and caveats: The results were interpreted as suggesting that the CMV-associated TCR signature is largely present in the CD4+ memory repertoire. Of under 200 previously reported CMV-associated TCRbeta sequences, around 67 appeared in the CD4+ memory repertoires, each in one to five individuals. Only CD4+CD45RO+ memory cells were sequenced, in contrast to the original study, in which naive and memory CD4+ and CD8+ populations were covered. On the Belgian cohort, the classifier built on the original framework reached a median bootstrapped AUC of approximately 0.94, with a 95% CI of 0.76-1.00. For predicting CMV serostatus, the median bootstrapped AUC was about 0.95 using the original framework and about 0.9 using a US-trained random forest.

A FACSAria II was used to sort memory CD4+ T cells, defined as single viable CD3+CD4+CD8-CD45RO+ cells. CMV serostatus was determined using a Roche Elecsys assay that detects serum IgG against CMV pp150, pp28, p38 and p52. Following thawing, total CD4+ T cells were enriched through positive selection using CD4 magnetic microbeads. The samples came from a different study that was designed specifically to examine the CD4+ T cell memory repertoire. Peripheral blood mononuclear cells were isolated and cryopreserved according to standard operating procedures, and serum was stored at -80 degrees C. CD3-PerCP (BW264/56), CD4-APC (RPA-T4), CD45RO-PE (UCHT1) and CD8-Pacific Orange (3B5) antibodies were used for staining, and non-viable cells were excluded with Sytox blue.

Sequencing was performed on memory CD4+ T cells from blood. The receptor was derived from an adult in good health and CMV-seronegative. Rearrangement joined TRBV5-6 to TRBJ1-1; 10 bases in the junction line up with TRBD1. For the CDR3, the sequence is CASSTRQGAWTEAFF. The DNA is as follows: TGTGCCAGCAGCACGAGACAGGGGGCTTGGACTGAAGCTTTCTTT.